The 9 T cell receptor beta chains in this list originate from one sample, sequenced in a study of cytomegalovirus exposure and HLA in healthy donors. In the PCR, 60 Vbeta and 13 Jbeta primers were used. TCRdb's copy holds only in-frame clones and misses some; the assay was immunoSEQ multiplex PCR. The sample has 150,000 to 200,000 clones; roughly 72% are singletons. Sequenced: PBMCs. The receptors stem from a woman in her twenties or thirties in good health and CMV-seropositive.

The CDR3 region is CASSLGGQTKNIQYF. The CDR3, as DNA: TGTGCCAGCAGCTTGGGGGGACAGACCAAAAACATTCAGTACTTC. The chain is built from TRBV5-4 and TRBJ2-4, with TRBD1 identical over 7 bases. The germline CDR1 and CDR2 sequences are SGHNT and YYREEE (reference sequence). The V gene end was trimmed by 0 bases and the J gene end by 2 bases; junction bases not matched to a gene: 2. The CDR3 length is 15 residues. Based on the CDR3 plus reference TRBV5-4 and TRBJ2-4, the full variable domain is ETGVTQSPTHLIKTRGQQVTLRCSSQSGHNTVSWYQQALGQGPQFIFQYYREEENGRGNFPPRFSGLQFPNYSSELNVNALELDDSALYLCASSLGGQTKNIQYFGAGTRLSVL.

The chain uses TRBV7-2 and TRBJ1-1; D is undetermined. CDR3 length: 16 amino acids. Germline CDR1 is SGHTA and CDR2 is FQGNSA. Trimming left V 2 bases short and J 1 base short, with 14 bases between. The DNA for the CDR3 is TGTGCCAGCAGCTTACGGTGGCAGACTAAGAACACTGAAGCTTTCTTT. Its protein is CASSLRWQTKNTEAFF.

The table lists this clone with a count of one. The chain has TRBV30 and TRBJ2-5; D uncertain. CDR3 length: 12 amino acids. Trimming took 4 bases from V and 5 from J, leaving 11 bases between them. Germline loops: CDR1 GTSNPN, CDR2 SVGIG (reference sequence). In DNA, the CDR3 is TGTGCCTGGACCCGATCCGAGGAGACCCAGTACTTC. Protein sequence: CAWTRSEETQYF.

V is TRBV29-1 and J is TRBJ1-2; 7 nucleotides line up with TRBD1. V dropped 5 bases and J dropped 5; count of bases not matched to a gene: 8. The germline gives CDR1 SQVTM, CDR2 ANQGSEA. The CDR3 is made up of 13 amino acids. The chain's CDR3 is CSVSRDRRYGYTF. CDR3 bases: TGCAGCGTTTCAAGGGACAGACGATATGGCTACACCTTC. Based on the CDR3 plus reference TRBV29-1 and TRBJ1-2, the full variable domain is SAVISQKPSRDICQRGTSLTIQCQVDSQVTMMFWYRQQPGQSLTLIATANQGSEATYESGFVIDKFPISRPNLTFSTLTVSNMSPEDSSIYLCSVSRDRRYGYTFGSGTRLTVV.

J is TRBJ2-1 and V is TRBV28; 9 bases are a match to TRBD2. Germline CDR1 and CDR2: MDHEN and SYDVKM. CDR3 length equals 13 residues. Germline trimming cut 3 bases from V and 9 bases from J; bases unmatched to any gene: 3. CDR3 coding DNA: TGTGCCAGCAGTTTCCTAGCGGGGATTGAGCAGTTCTTC. Its translation: CASSFLAGIEQFF.

The chain carries TRBV11-2 and TRBJ1-3; D possibly corresponds to TRBD1 (5 bases). CDR1 and CDR2 from the germline V gene are SGHAT and FQNNGV. The CDR3 is 13 amino acids. Trimming pared 4 bases from V and 4 bases from J, leaving 8 bases between. The CDR3 loop reads CASSSGLGNTIYF. The CDR3 bases are TGTGCCAGCAGCTCGGGACTGGGAAACACCATATATTTT.

The chain joins TRBV5-1 to TRBJ2-2; TRBD1 matches at 7 bases. V shed 2 bases and J 7 bases; nucleotides not matched to a gene: 8. Germline assignment: CDR1 SGHRS and CDR2 YFSETQ. The CDR3 sequence is 15 residues long. For the CDR3, the DNA is TGCGCCAGCAGCTTTAGTTCGACAGGGCTCGGGGAGCTGTTTTTT. Encoded protein: CASSFSSTGLGELFF.

The rearrangement links TRBV2 to TRBJ2-3, with TRBD2 matching 8 bases. The CDR3 spans 15 residues. The germline CDR1 and CDR2 sequences are SNHLY and FYNNEI. V was clipped by 4 bases and J by 2 bases; unmatched bases: 5. The DNA of the CDR3 is TGTGCCAGCAGTGTTTCTAGCGGGTCCACAGATACGCAGTATTTT. Translated: CASSVSSGSTDTQYF. Based on the CDR3 plus reference TRBV2 and TRBJ2-3, the full variable domain is EPEVTQTPSHQVTQMGQEVILRCVPISNHLYFYWYRQILGQKVEFLVSFYNNEISEKSEIFDDQFSVERPDGSNFTLKIRSTKLEDSAMYFCASSVSSGSTDTQYFGPGTRLTVL.

A single count supports this clone. The V call is TRBV7-2, the J call TRBJ2-3; D is uncertain. This CDR3 is built from 13 residues. Trimming removed 6 bases at V and 2 bases at J, with 9 bases between. Germline CDR1 is SGHTA and CDR2 is FQGNSA. CDR3 in DNA: TGTGCCAGCAGTTATTCTTACACAGATACGCAGTATTTT. Translating gives CASSYSYTDTQYF.